The 26 T cell receptor beta chains below were found in one sample sequenced in a study of cytomegalovirus exposure and HLA in healthy donors. In the PCR, 60 Vbeta and 13 Jbeta primers were used. This table comes from immunoSEQ multiplex PCR, and its TCRdb copy is limited to in-frame clones, with some not included. There are approximately 110,000 clones in the sample; over 65% occur only once, and approximately 5.1% lies in the top ten. What was sequenced was PBMCs. The origin of the receptors is a female donor in good health and CMV-seropositive.

The V gene is TRBV29-1, the J gene TRBJ2-2; D is perhaps TRBD2 (5 bases). Germline CDR1 and CDR2: SQVTM and ANQGSEA. The V end was cut by 7 bases, the J end by 1 base, with 7 bases between. CDR3 size: 12 residues. CDR3 region: CSGRGNTGELFF. The CDR3 bases are TGCAGCGGCCGGGGGAACACCGGGGAGCTGTTTTTT.

This clone was picked up a small number of times. The V call is TRBV15, the J call TRBJ1-1; D gene ambiguous. This CDR3 is 15 amino acids long. Germline CDR1 reads LNHNV; CDR2 reads YYDKDF (reference sequence). Between the trimmed V and J ends, which lost 3 bases and 0 bases, there was a span of 11 bases. In DNA form, the CDR3 reads TGTGCCACCAGCAGCGGGATGGGGTTGAACACTGAAGCTTTCTTT. Its protein product is CATSSGMGLNTEAFF.

This chain joins TRBV9 and TRBJ2-1; 7 bases are shared with TRBD2. This CDR3 is 16 amino acids long. Germline loops: CDR1 SGDLS, CDR2 YYNGEE. V gave up 4 bases and J gave up 8 bases; unmatched junction bases: 15. The CDR3 bases are TGTGCCAGCAGCCCCTTTTCGGCGGGAGTTTCGTATGAGCAGTTCTTC. Amino acids: CASSPFSAGVSYEQFF.

This clone was recorded a few times. This chain links TRBV2 with TRBJ2-1, with 10 bases identical to TRBD2. Germline V gene data show CDR1 as SNHLY and CDR2 as FYNNEI. After removal of 7 bases from V and 9 bases from J, the junction contained 9 bases not matched to a gene. The CDR3 contains 14 residues. The CDR3 region is CASKGLAGVSEQFF. The CDR3 region has the DNA TGTGCCAGCAAGGGGCTAGCGGGGGTTAGTGAGCAGTTCTTC.

This chain joins TRBV5-4 and TRBJ2-1; 13 nucleotides agree with TRBD2. The V segment lost 4 bases and the J segment 8 bases; nucleotides outside the gene matches: 6. CDR1 and CDR2 from the germline V gene are SGHNT and YYREEE (reference sequence). The CDR3 is made up of 15 amino acids. The CDR3 coding sequence is TGTGCCAGCAGCCTTGGACTAGCGGGAGCCCATGAGCAGTTCTTC. It yields the protein CASSLGLAGAHEQFF. The complete variable domain, with remaining parts taken from reference TRBV5-4 and TRBJ2-1, reads ETGVTQSPTHLIKTRGQQVTLRCSSQSGHNTVSWYQQALGQGPQFIFQYYREEENGRGNFPPRFSGLQFPNYSSELNVNALELDDSALYLCASSLGLAGAHEQFFGPGTRLTVL.

The chain links TRBV21-1 to TRBJ1-6; TRBD1, the table's D call, was not compared with the DNA. TRBV21-1 is shown as a pseudogene. The CDR3 has 15 residues. The CDR3: CASRKRAGDNSPLHF. Written as DNA, the CDR3 is TGTGCCAGCAGGAAGAGGGCAGGGGATAATTCACCCCTCCACTTT.

The chain employs TRBV7-6 and TRBJ2-5; D is ambiguous. The CDR3 has 14 residues. From germline, CDR1 is SGHVS and CDR2 FNYEAQ. The germline V and J ends were trimmed by 1 base and 3 bases, with 9 bases remaining between them. As DNA, the CDR3 is TGTGCCAGCAGCTTAGTTAGCACCAAAGAGACCCAGTACTTC. It yields the protein CASSLVSTKETQYF.

This chain connects TRBV28 to TRBJ2-7, with D possibly TRBD1 on 7 matching bases. The V end lost 3 bases, the J end lost 4 bases, and 10 bases lay between the germline ends. The length of the CDR3 is 13 residues. Germline loops: CDR1 MDHEN, CDR2 SYDVKM. The CDR3 sequence: CASSLTGRYEQYF. CDR3 bases: TGTGCCAGCAGTTTGACAGGGAGGTACGAGCAGTACTTC.

This chain uses TRBV4-2 with TRBJ2-7; D may be TRBD2 (5 bases). Trimming removed 0 bases from V and 0 bases from J, with 12 bases in between. The CDR3 consists of 16 residues. Germline V gives CDR1 LGHNA, CDR2 YNFKEQ. The CDR3 nucleotides read TGTGCCAGCAGCCAAGAATCAGCGGTGAGCTCCTACGAGCAGTACTTC. This encodes CASSQESAVSSYEQYF.

The chain has TRBV6-5 and TRBJ2-1, with D maybe TRBD2 (6 bases). Per germline, CDR1 MNHEY and CDR2 SVGAGI. This CDR3 spans 14 amino acids. V was pared by 4 bases and J by 7 bases, with 14 bases between. The CDR3 protein is CASSSMRGMNEQFF. The DNA for the CDR3 is TGTGCCAGCAGTTCTATGCGGGGTATGAATGAGCAGTTCTTC.

The chain carries TRBV11-1 and TRBJ2-3; no clear D gene. CDR3 length: 13 amino acids. With 1 base removed from V and 3 bases from J, the gap between germline ends came to 5 bases. Germline CDR1 is SGHAT and CDR2 is FQDESV (reference sequence). The CDR3: CASSLDVTDTQYF. DNA for the CDR3: TGTGCCAGCAGCTTAGATGTAACAGATACGCAGTATTTT.

The V call is TRBV7-9, the J call TRBJ2-1, with 10 bases matching TRBD2. Looked up from germline, CDR1 is SEHNR and CDR2 is FQNEAQ (reference sequence). The CDR3 has 15 amino acids. The V and J ends lost 5 bases and 6 bases, in that order; junction bases with no gene match: 7. As DNA, the CDR3 is TGTGCCAGCAGCCCCTGGACTAGCGGTGCCAATGAGCAGTTCTTC. It encodes CASSPWTSGANEQFF.

This sequence joins TRBV9 and TRBJ1-2; perhaps TRBD1 as D (6 bases). V was pared by 3 bases and J by 4 bases, with 10 bases between. The CDR3 has 13 residues. CDR1 is SGDLS, CDR2 YYNGEE, per germline. CDR3 residues: CASSGGQSYGYTF. Here the CDR3 DNA reads TGTGCCAGCAGCGGAGGACAGTCCTATGGCTACACCTTC.

V is TRBV18 and J is TRBJ2-5, with D possibly being TRBD2 (6 bases). Trimming stripped 4 bases from V and 2 bases from J, with 11 bases between. The CDR3 is 14 amino acids. From germline, CDR1 is KGHSH and CDR2 LQKENI. Here the CDR3 DNA reads TGTGCCAGCTCACTACCGGGACTTCAAGAGACCCAGTACTTC. Protein product: CASSLPGLQETQYF.

This clone was recorded a few times. The chain uses TRBV5-1 and TRBJ2-6; a weak D match, TRBD2 (7 bases). The CDR3 runs to 18 residues. Germline CDR1 and CDR2: SGHRS and YFSETQ. Between the trimmed V and J ends, which lost 1 base and 2 bases, there was a span of 16 bases. The CDR3 region has the DNA TGCGCCAGCAGCTTGACCGGGGGGCATTTGACTGGGGCCAACGTCCTGACTTTC. Protein product: CASSLTGGHLTGANVLTF.

The chain has TRBV6-1 and TRBJ1-5, with 12 bases lining up with TRBD1. CDR3 length: 16 residues. The V segment lost 2 bases and the J segment 7 bases; nucleotides outside the gene matches: 6. Germline V CDR1 and CDR2: MNHNS, SASEGT. For the CDR3, the DNA is TGTGCCAGCAGTGAATGGGGGACAGGGGGCGGGCAGCCCCAGCATTTT. Encoded protein: CASSEWGTGGGQPQHF.

The CDR3 loop reads CASSLIGTGRYEQYF. The CDR3 DNA is TGTGCCAGCAGCTTGATCGGGACAGGTCGCTACGAGCAGTACTTC. The chain combines TRBV28 with TRBJ2-7; the match to TRBD1 covers 8 bases. J lost 3 bases, V lost 6 bases, and 10 bases had no gene match. The germline V gene has CDR1 MDHEN and CDR2 SYDVKM. The CDR3 has 15 amino acids.

The chain has TRBV2 and TRBJ1-5; 9 nucleotides match TRBD1. Per germline, CDR1 SNHLY and CDR2 FYNNEI. The CDR3 is made up of 17 amino acids. V lost 5 bases and J lost 5; bases outside the gene matches: 13. CDR3 DNA: TGTGCCAGCAGTTCGACCGGGACAGGGACCTCTTATCAGCCCCAGCATTTT. The encoded protein is CASSSTGTGTSYQPQHF.

The chain uses TRBV4-1 and TRBJ2-7, with 8 bases aligning to TRBD1. The germline gives CDR1 MGHRA, CDR2 YSYEKL. The CDR3 runs 15 residues. The V and J ends lost 1 base and 3 bases, in that order; junction bases with no gene match: 5. CDR3 residues: CASSQVGTGNYEQYF. The CDR3 DNA follows: TGCGCCAGCAGCCAAGTCGGGACAGGCAACTACGAGCAGTACTTC.

The gene calls are TRBV7-9 and TRBJ2-7; D is possibly TRBD1 (5 bases). Germline V lookup: CDR1 SEHNR, CDR2 FQNEAQ (reference sequence). The CDR3 contains 17 residues. The V gene lost 1 base and the J gene lost 0 bases, with 16 bases spanning the gap. CDR3 in DNA: TGTGCCAGCAGCTTAGATAGGGCGGCAGGGAACTCCTACGAGCAGTACTTC. Translated, it gives CASSLDRAAGNSYEQYF.

The chain uses TRBV4-1 and TRBJ2-1; TRBD2 aligns across 9 bases. The V segment lost 2 bases and the J segment 10 bases; nucleotides outside the gene matches: 9. The length of the CDR3 is 15 residues. Germline V gene sequence: CDR1 MGHRA, CDR2 YSYEKL. The CDR3 loop reads CASSQNGLAYREQFF. The CDR3 region has the DNA TGCGCCAGCAGCCAAAACGGACTAGCGTATAGGGAGCAGTTCTTC.

CDR3 in DNA: TGTGCCAGCTCACCAGAGACTAAAGAGCAGTACTTC. It codes for CASSPETKEQYF. This sequence joins TRBV18 and TRBJ2-7; possibly TRBD2 for D (5 bases). The CDR3 consists of 12 residues. Trimming cost V 2 bases and J 7 bases, with 9 bases left between them. Germline lookup yields CDR1 KGHSH and CDR2 LQKENI.

The V and J genes are TRBV7-3 and TRBJ1-2; 11 bases are a match to TRBD1. The junction had 3 bases not matched to a gene; V was cut back by 4 bases and J by 8 bases. Germline CDR1 reads SGHTA; CDR2 reads FQGTGA. CDR3 length equals 13 residues. In DNA form, the CDR3 reads TGTGCCAGCAGCTCCCGGACAGGGGGCGGCTACACCTTC. This codes for CASSSRTGGGYTF.

The genes are TRBV18 and TRBJ1-4, with a possible D match to TRBD1 (6 bases). Per germline, CDR1 KGHSH and CDR2 LQKENI. The CDR3 has 14 residues. V gave up 5 bases and J gave up 8 bases, with 15 bases separating them. The CDR3 DNA reads TGTGCCAGCTCAGTAGGCAGGGGAGAGGAAAAACTGTTTTTT. Translation: CASSVGRGEEKLFF. Complete variable domain (other parts from reference TRBV18 and TRBJ1-4): NAGVMQNPRHLVRRRGQEARLRCSPMKGHSHVYWYRQLPEEGLKFMVYLQKENIIDESGMPKERFSAEFPKEGPSILRIQQVVRGDSAAYFCASSVGRGEEKLFFGSGTQLSVL.

This sequence joins TRBV6-1 and TRBJ1-2; TRBD1 is a possible D gene (5 bases). V was clipped by 1 base and J by 7 bases, with 13 bases between them. The germline V gene has CDR1 MNHNS and CDR2 SASEGT. The CDR3 totals 14 residues. This CDR3 reads CASSEVKGVVGYTF. CDR3 DNA sequence: TGTGCCAGCAGTGAAGTGAAAGGGGTGGTTGGCTACACCTTC.

The chain employs TRBV10-3 and TRBJ1-1, with D hard to call. CDR3 size: 14 residues. Trimming removed 2 bases at V and 1 base at J, with 8 bases between. CDR1 and CDR2 (germline): ENHRY, SYGVKD. The CDR3 loop reads CAISEKLGNTEAFF. The DNA of the CDR3 is TGTGCCATCAGTGAGAAGCTTGGGAACACTGAAGCTTTCTTT.